Sequencing of this T cell receptor (beta chain) was carried out in a study of T cells expressing NK-cell markers. TCRdb re-called the 5' RACE reads; one entry per CDR3 protein, DNA not given. This table holds a few hundred thousand distinct CDR3 sequences. Germline V gene lookup returns CDR1 SGHVS and CDR2 FNYEAQ. The CDR3 has 14 residues. The sample consisted of blood T cells: a sorted CD56 or NKG2C T cell subset, CD4+ or CD8+ T cells, or bulk PBMC T cells (not recorded which). This TCR was sampled from a man aged 18-69 years in good health. V usage is TRBV7-6 and J usage is TRBJ2-3; checking the TCRdb D call of TRBD2 is not possible without DNA. The CDR3 loop reads CASSLVGSFDTQYF.